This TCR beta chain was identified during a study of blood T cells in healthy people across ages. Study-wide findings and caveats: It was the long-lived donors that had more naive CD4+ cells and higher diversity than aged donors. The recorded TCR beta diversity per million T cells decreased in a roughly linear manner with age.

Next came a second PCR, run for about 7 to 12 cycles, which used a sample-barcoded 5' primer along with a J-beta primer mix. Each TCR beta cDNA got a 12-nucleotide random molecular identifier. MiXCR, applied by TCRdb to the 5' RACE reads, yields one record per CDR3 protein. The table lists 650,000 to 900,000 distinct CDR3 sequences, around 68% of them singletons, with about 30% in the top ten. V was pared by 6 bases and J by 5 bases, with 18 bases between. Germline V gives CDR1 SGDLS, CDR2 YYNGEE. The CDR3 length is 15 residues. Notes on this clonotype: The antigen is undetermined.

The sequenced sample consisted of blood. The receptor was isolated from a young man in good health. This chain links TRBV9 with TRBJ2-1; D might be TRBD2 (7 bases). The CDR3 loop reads CASTRGAGPDNEQFF. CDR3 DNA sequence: TGTGCCAGCACCAGGGGAGCGGGGCCCGACAATGAGCAGTTCTTC.